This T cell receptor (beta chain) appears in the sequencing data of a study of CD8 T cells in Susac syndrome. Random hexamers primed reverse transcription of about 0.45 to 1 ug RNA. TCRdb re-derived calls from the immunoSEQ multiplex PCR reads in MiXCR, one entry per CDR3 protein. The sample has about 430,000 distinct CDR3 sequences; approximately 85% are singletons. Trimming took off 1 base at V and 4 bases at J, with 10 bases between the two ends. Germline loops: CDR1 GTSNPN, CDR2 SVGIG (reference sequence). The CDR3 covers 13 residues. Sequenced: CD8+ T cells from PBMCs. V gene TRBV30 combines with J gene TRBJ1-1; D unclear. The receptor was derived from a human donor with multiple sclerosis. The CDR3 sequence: CAWSAALSTEAFF. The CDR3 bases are TGTGCCTGGAGTGCCGCCCTGAGCACTGAAGCTTTCTTT.